This T cell receptor beta chain was identified in a study of cytomegalovirus exposure and HLA in healthy donors. For the study at large: An analysis done earlier identified 117 million unique TCR beta sequences from around 180 million T cells.

Findings of the study overall: The study put roughly 160 TCR beta chains on its list as cytomegalovirus-associated.

Regarding this clone: Its specificity is not known.

CDR3 length: 13 amino acids. The V end lost 4 bases, the J end lost 5 bases, and 12 bases lay between the germline ends. The germline gives CDR1 MNHNY, CDR2 SVGAGI (reference sequence). The PCR used 60 Vbeta and 13 Jbeta primers. TCRdb's copy holds only in-frame clones and misses some; the assay was immunoSEQ multiplex PCR. The data hold approximately 110,000 clones, with roughly four fifths observed a single time. The J gene is TRBJ2-7, the V gene TRBV6-6; D possibly corresponds to TRBD1 (8 bases). Sequencing input: PBMCs. The receptor comes from a middle-aged man in good health and CMV-seronegative. CDR3 nucleotides: TGTGCCAGCAGTTGGACAGGGAGGGACGAGCAGTACGTC. This encodes CASSWTGRDEQYV.